A selection of T cell receptor beta chains follows, all from one sample in a study of blood T cell repertoires in COVID-19. TCRdb's table, derived via immunoSEQ multiplex PCR, lists solely in-frame clones and lacks some. Of roughly 250,000 clones listed, more than 75% are singletons. Sequencing was performed on peripheral blood. The receptors derive from a woman aged 40 to 50 who had recovered from COVID-19. The CDR3 runs from the conserved cysteine through the conserved F or W. Each record gives: clone size, D gene, V gene, J gene, CDR3 protein, CDR3 DNA. A D gene is named only where the DNA matches it firmly. Not all rows give a size; the values are once, few, many and, for expanded clones, a class.

.	.	TRBV4-1	TRBJ1-1	CASTATPGHPNTEAFF	TGCGCCAGCACCGCTACTCCCGGACACCCGAACACTGAAGCTTTCTTT
.	.	TRBV7-3	TRBJ2-1	CASSPTGVVHNEQFF	TGTGCCAGCAGCCCTACCGGGGTCGTCCACAATGAGCAGTTCTTC
once	TRBD1	TRBV7-3	TRBJ2-5	CASSLWPPGTGEETQYF	TGTGCCAGCAGCTTATGGCCCCCCGGGACAGGGGAAGAGACCCAGTACTTC
once	TRBD2	TRBV7-3	TRBJ2-1	CASSLGLAGPITDEQFF	TGTGCCAGCAGCTTGGGGCTAGCGGGACCCATAACCGATGAGCAGTTCTTC
once	TRBD2	TRBV7-4	TRBJ2-3	CASRAWAGVSDTQYF	TGTGCCAGCAGGGCTTGGGCGGGAGTGTCAGATACGCAGTATTTT
.	TRBD2	TRBV9	TRBJ2-3	CASSVEARGLAGGTDTQYF	TGTGCCAGCAGCGTAGAAGCCCGTGGACTAGCGGGGGGCACAGATACGCAGTATTTT
.	TRBD1	TRBV20-1	TRBJ1-2	CSASRQGYGYTF	TGCAGTGCTAGTCGACAGGGCTATGGCTACACCTTC
.	TRBD1	TRBV2	TRBJ2-1	CASPGGVNEQFF	TGTGCCAGCCCAGGGGGTGTCAATGAGCAGTTCTTC
.	.	TRBV7-9	TRBJ1-4	CASSLGGPGEKLFF	TGTGCCAGCAGCTTAGGGGGGCCGGGTGAAAAACTGTTTTTT
once	TRBD1	TRBV23-1	TRBJ2-6	CASSQKGGPQGAGANVLTF	TGCGCCAGCAGTCAAAAGGGGGGCCCACAGGGGGCTGGGGCCAACGTCCTGACTTTC
.	.	TRBV30	TRBJ2-5	CAWSVGIGAEETQYF	TGTGCCTGGAGTGTAGGTATAGGGGCCGAAGAGACCCAGTACTTC
.	.	TRBV10-3	TRBJ1-2	CAISQDSSHGYTF	TGTGCCATCAGTCAGGACAGTAGCCATGGCTACACCTTC
.	.	TRBV19	TRBJ1-2	CASSIGGGPVNYGYTF	TGTGCCAGTAGTATAGGGGGGGGTCCTGTCAACTATGGCTACACCTTC
.	.	TRBV12-3/TRBV12-4	TRBJ1-6	CASRWDTNSPLHF	TGTGCCAGCAGATGGGACACCAATTCACCCCTCCACTTT
.	TRBD2	TRBV25-1	TRBJ2-1	CASSRIAGATYNEQFF	TGTGCCAGCAGTCGGATAGCGGGAGCCACCTACAATGAGCAGTTCTTC
once	TRBD2	TRBV5-4	TRBJ2-1	CASSGGLANEQFF	TGTGCCAGCAGCGGGGGACTAGCCAATGAGCAGTTCTTC
.	.	TRBV15	TRBJ2-7	CATSRDSTFYEQYF	TGTGCCACCAGCAGAGATTCTACCTTCTACGAGCAGTACTTC
once	TRBD1	TRBV6-5	TRBJ1-2	CASSYGRGQDGYTF	TGTGCCAGCAGTTACGGCAGGGGGCAGGATGGCTACACCTTC
.	TRBD1	TRBV6-2/TRBV6-3	TRBJ2-7	CASSYGGQATYEQYF	TGTGCCAGCAGTTACGGGGGACAGGCTACCTACGAGCAGTACTTC
.	TRBD1	TRBV5-1	TRBJ1-5	CASRPGQGGGSNQPQHF	TGCGCCAGCCGTCCGGGACAGGGGGGTGGGTCGAATCAGCCCCAGCATTTT
.	.	TRBV5-1	TRBJ2-2	CASSLSAGELFF	TGCGCCAGCAGCTTATCGGCCGGGGAGCTGTTTTTT
.	.	TRBV18	TRBJ2-7	CASSPDIQSSYEQYF	TGTGCCAGCTCACCAGACATACAGAGCTCCTACGAGCAGTACTTC
.	TRBD2	TRBV9	TRBJ2-1	CASSPFSGSYNEQFF	TGTGCCAGCAGCCCATTCAGCGGGAGTTACAATGAGCAGTTCTTC
.	TRBD2	TRBV6-2/TRBV6-3	TRBJ2-6	CASSPGGSGANVLTF	TGTGCCAGCAGCCCCGGGGGGTCTGGGGCCAACGTCCTGACTTTC
once	.	TRBV5-1	TRBJ2-6	CASSSTSTGANVLTF	TGCGCCAGCAGCTCCACTAGTACTGGGGCCAACGTCCTGACTTTC
.	.	TRBV25-1	TRBJ1-3	CASSESGISGNTIYF	TGTGCCAGCAGTGAATCGGGGATCTCTGGAAACACCATATATTTT